Following are 12 T cell receptor beta chains from one sample sequenced in a study of CD8 T cells in Susac syndrome. An input of roughly 0.5 to 1 ug of RNA was subjected to reverse transcription using random hexamers. TCRdb re-analysed the immunoSEQ multiplex PCR reads in MiXCR, keeping a single row per CDR3 protein. There are approximately 120,000 distinct CDR3 sequences in the sample; 85% to 95% occur only once, and 0.14% lies in the top ten. Sequenced material: CD4+ T cells from PBMCs. The receptors were sampled from a human donor in good health.

Turning to this clonotype: It is likely a read error, because the conserved phenylalanine at the end of the CDR3 is missing. This chain joins TRBV9 and TRBJ1-2; D is possibly TRBD1 (5 bases). Trimming shortened V by 3 bases and J by 6 bases, and 12 bases separated the two germline ends. In germline, CDR1 is SGDLS, CDR2 YYNGEE. The CDR3 is 13 amino acids. CDR3 residues: CASSEQGGDGYTL. CDR3 nucleotides: TGTGCCAGCAGCGAGCAGGGTGGGGATGGCTACACCCTC.

This clonotype was counted once. V is TRBV25-1 and J is TRBJ1-4; possible D gene TRBD1, 5 bases. Trimming stripped 8 bases from V and 7 bases from J, with 17 bases between. The CDR3 extends over 14 amino acids. The germline gives CDR1 MGHDK, CDR2 SYGVNS. CDR3 bases: TGTGCCAGCGGGGGAGGAGCCGCGAGTGAAAAACTGTTTTTT. Its protein product is CASGGGAASEKLFF. Looking up the rest from reference TRBV25-1 and TRBJ1-4 gives the full variable domain: EADIYQTPRYLVIGTGKKITLECSQTMGHDKMYWYQQDPGMELHLIHYSYGVNSTEKGDLSSESTVSRIRTEHFPLTLESARPSHTSQYLCASGGGAASEKLFFGSGTQLSVL.

V and J are TRBV29-1 and TRBJ1-4, with D possibly TRBD1 on 5 matching bases. The germline V and J ends were trimmed by 6 bases and 7 bases, with 15 bases remaining between them. Germline CDR1 reads SQVTM; CDR2 reads ANQGSEA. The length of the CDR3 is 13 residues. CDR3 in DNA: TGCAGCGTGGGGAACGCGAGGGGTGAAAAACTGTTTTTT. It codes for CSVGNARGEKLFF.

V and J are TRBV6-6 and TRBJ1-5; the D gene is possibly TRBD1 (5 bases). V shed 5 bases and J shed 1 base, with 6 bases lying between them. Looked up from germline, CDR1 is MNHNY and CDR2 is SVGAGI (reference sequence). This CDR3 has 13 residues. CDR3 nucleotide sequence: TGTGCCAGCAGTACAGGAAGCAATCAGCCCCAGCATTTT. Protein product: CASSTGSNQPQHF.

This sequence joins TRBV5-1 and TRBJ1-2; the match to TRBD1 covers 10 bases. The V and J ends lost 3 bases and 10 bases, in that order; junction bases with no gene match: 3. The CDR3 loop spans 12 amino acids. Germline values: CDR1 SGHRS, CDR2 YFSETQ. The CDR3 bases are TGCGCCAGCAGCTGGGGGACAGGGGACTACACCTTC. This codes for CASSWGTGDYTF.

V usage is TRBV28 and J usage is TRBJ2-7; 10 nucleotides agree with TRBD1. The CDR3 has 15 residues. Trimming cost V 4 bases and J 2 bases; bases outside gene matches: 5. Germline CDR1 and CDR2: MDHEN and SYDVKM. CDR3 region: CASSSRTGGTYEQYF. The DNA of the CDR3 is TGTGCCAGCAGTTCCAGGACAGGGGGGACCTACGAGCAGTACTTC. Based on the CDR3 plus reference TRBV28 and TRBJ2-7, the full variable domain is DVKVTQSSRYLVKRTGEKVFLECVQDMDHENMFWYRQDPGLGLRLIYFSYDVKMKEKGDIPEGYSVSREKKERFSLILESASTNQTSMYLCASSSRTGGTYEQYFGPGTRLTVT.

The rearrangement links TRBV6-2 or TRBV6-3 to TRBJ1-2, with a possible D match to TRBD1 (5 bases). Germline lookup yields CDR1 MNHEY and CDR2 SVGEGT. The CDR3 runs to 16 residues. V was cut by 2 bases and J by 2 bases, with 15 bases left in between. CDR3 DNA sequence: TGTGCCAGCAGTTACCGGCTAAGGGGAAAAAACTATGGCTACACCTTC. It translates to CASSYRLRGKNYGYTF.

In this sample, this clonotype turned up once. This CDR3 reads CASGYPGGLDGYTF. Written as DNA, the CDR3 is TGTGCCAGCGGCTACCCAGGGGGACTGGATGGCTACACCTTC. The chain links TRBV12-3 or TRBV12-4 to TRBJ1-2; 7 nucleotides match TRBD1. J gave up 6 bases and V 8 bases, and 12 bases lay outside the gene matches. The CDR3 extends over 14 amino acids.

The V call is TRBV12-3 or TRBV12-4, the J call TRBJ1-1; D gene unclear. The CDR3 is 14 residues long. Trimming removed 3 bases at V and 2 bases at J, with 10 bases between. CDR3 coding DNA: TGTGCCAGCAGTTTGCGACACAAAAACACTGAAGCTTTCTTT. Its protein is CASSLRHKNTEAFF.

The V call is TRBV7-2, the J call TRBJ2-7, with D hard to call. This CDR3 has 13 residues. The V gene's germline CDR1 is SGHTA and CDR2 FQGNSA. V was clipped by 3 bases and J by 1 base, with 7 bases between them. The CDR3: CASSLGRSYEQYF. CDR3 nucleotide sequence: TGTGCCAGCAGCTTGGGCCGATCCTACGAGCAGTACTTC.

This chain uses TRBV12-3 or TRBV12-4 with TRBJ1-2, with D maybe TRBD1 (6 bases). The CDR3 length is 14 residues. Between the trimmed V and J ends, which lost 5 bases and 5 bases, there was a span of 15 bases. The CDR3 region has the DNA TGTGCCAGCAGTCATGACAGGATCAATTATGGCTACACCTTC. Translating gives CASSHDRINYGYTF.

The chain links TRBV20-1 to TRBJ2-7; perhaps TRBD2 as D (6 bases). V was cut by 1 base and J by 2 bases, with 12 bases left in between. Germline-derived CDR1 and CDR2 are DFQATT and SNEGSKA (reference sequence). The CDR3 contains 14 residues. CDR3 DNA: TGCAGTGCTAGAGGGAGGCGGGGAACCTACGAGCAGTACTTC. Translation gives CSARGRRGTYEQYF.